A selection of T cell receptor beta chains follows, all from one sample in a study of blood T cell repertoires in COVID-19. The table came from immunoSEQ multiplex PCR; TCRdb's copy has only in-frame clones and leaves some out. The sample comprises about 60,000 clones, 75% to 80% of which are singletons, and less than 25% rests with the top ten. The sequencing sample was made of peripheral blood. The source of these receptors is a man in his fifties with active or convalescent COVID-19. Both conserved end residues are part of each CDR3. Fields, in order: D gene, clone size, J gene, V gene, CDR3 DNA, CDR3 protein. The D gene is left open where the match is weak. Where a row states a size, it is once, few, many or the class of an expanded clone; other rows omit it.

d_gene: TRBD1
abundance: -
j_gene: TRBJ1-5
v_gene: TRBV19
CDR3nt: TGTGCCAGTAGTATAGCTGGACAGGGCGGTATTCAGCCCCAGCATTTT
CDR3aa: CASSIAGQGGIQPQHF

d_gene: -
abundance: -
j_gene: TRBJ2-7
v_gene: TRBV6-5
CDR3nt: TGTGCCAGCAGCCTTTCCCTGGATGGGCTCCAGCAGTACTTC
CDR3aa: CASSLSLDGLQQYF

d_gene: -
abundance: -
j_gene: TRBJ2-3
v_gene: TRBV18
CDR3nt: TGTGCCAGCTCACGCGACAGGCTCGGGACAGATACGCAGTATTTT
CDR3aa: CASSRDRLGTDTQYF

d_gene: -
abundance: few
j_gene: TRBJ1-2
v_gene: TRBV4-2
CDR3nt: TGTGCCAGCAGCCAAGATCCGGAGGTTAGGATTGGCTACACCTTC
CDR3aa: CASSQDPEVRIGYTF

d_gene: -
abundance: -
j_gene: TRBJ2-7
v_gene: TRBV30
CDR3nt: TGTGCCTGGAGTCCGCGGGTTGATCACGAGCAGTACTTC
CDR3aa: CAWSPRVDHEQYF

d_gene: -
abundance: -
j_gene: TRBJ1-4
v_gene: TRBV20-1
CDR3nt: TGCAGTGCTAGTTCCCCGGGGTCCCCCCCTGAAAAACTGTTTTTT
CDR3aa: CSASSPGSPPEKLFF

d_gene: -
abundance: -
j_gene: TRBJ1-3
v_gene: TRBV2
CDR3nt: TGTGCCAGCAGTGAAGGCAGGGTGGCTGGAAACACCATATATTTT
CDR3aa: CASSEGRVAGNTIYF

d_gene: TRBD1
abundance: -
j_gene: TRBJ1-4
v_gene: TRBV27
CDR3nt: TGTGCCAGCAGCGCCGTGGGACAGGGGGCTTTAGGGGAAAAACTGTTTTTT
CDR3aa: CASSAVGQGALGEKLFF

d_gene: -
abundance: -
j_gene: TRBJ1-6
v_gene: TRBV2
CDR3nt: TGTGCCAGCCGTGGACAGCTCTATAATTCACCCCTCCACTTT
CDR3aa: CASRGQLYNSPLHF

d_gene: TRBD2
abundance: few
j_gene: TRBJ2-4
v_gene: TRBV6-5
CDR3nt: TGTGCCAGCAGTTACTCAGCGGGGGCCGTAAACATTCAGTACTTC
CDR3aa: CASSYSAGAVNIQYF

d_gene: -
abundance: -
j_gene: TRBJ2-5
v_gene: TRBV7-8
CDR3nt: TGTGCCAGCAGCTTAGCGAGGCACTCTCGAGGGACCCAGTACTTC
CDR3aa: CASSLARHSRGTQYF

d_gene: TRBD1
abundance: -
j_gene: TRBJ1-1
v_gene: TRBV19
CDR3nt: TGTGCCACCTCGGGACAGGCGAACACTGAAGCTTTCTTT
CDR3aa: CATSGQANTEAFF

d_gene: TRBD1
abundance: -
j_gene: TRBJ2-1
v_gene: TRBV5-1
CDR3nt: TGCGCCAGCAGCTTACAGGGGGGCTCCTACAATGAGCAGTTCTTC
CDR3aa: CASSLQGGSYNEQFF

d_gene: -
abundance: -
j_gene: TRBJ2-1
v_gene: TRBV11-2
CDR3nt: TGTGCCAGCAGCTCCTCTACTAGCTCCTACAATGAGCAGTTCTTC
CDR3aa: CASSSSTSSYNEQFF

d_gene: TRBD1
abundance: -
j_gene: TRBJ1-1
v_gene: TRBV30
CDR3nt: TGTGCCTGGAGTAAAGTGACAGGGTTCACTGAAGCTTTCTTT
CDR3aa: CAWSKVTGFTEAFF

d_gene: -
abundance: -
j_gene: TRBJ2-7
v_gene: TRBV6-5
CDR3nt: TGTGCCAGCGCGACAGATCACTCCTACGAGCAGTACTTC
CDR3aa: CASATDHSYEQYF

d_gene: -
abundance: -
j_gene: TRBJ1-2
v_gene: TRBV7-9
CDR3nt: TGTGCCAGCAGCCCACCAGGGGTGGCTAACTATGGCTACACCTTC
CDR3aa: CASSPPGVANYGYTF

d_gene: TRBD1
abundance: few
j_gene: TRBJ2-5
v_gene: TRBV3-1/TRBV3-2
CDR3nt: TGTGCCAGCAGCCAAGGGCGACAGGGCTCAGAGACCCAGTACTTC
CDR3aa: CASSQGRQGSETQYF

d_gene: TRBD2
abundance: -
j_gene: TRBJ2-5
v_gene: TRBV6-1
CDR3nt: TGTGCCAGCAGTGAAGCGGGGACTAGCGCCAACCGTCGGGAGACCCAGTACTTC
CDR3aa: CASSEAGTSANRRETQYF

d_gene: TRBD2
abundance: few
j_gene: TRBJ2-7
v_gene: TRBV11-1
CDR3nt: TGTGCCAGCAGGCGGGACAGCCTAGCGGGGATGATCTCCTTC
CDR3aa: CASRRDSLAGMISF

d_gene: TRBD2
abundance: -
j_gene: TRBJ2-2
v_gene: TRBV10-2
CDR3nt: TGCGCCAGCGGAACGGGAGCGGGAAACACCGGGGAGCTGTTTTTT
CDR3aa: CASGTGAGNTGELFF

d_gene: TRBD2
abundance: -
j_gene: TRBJ2-3
v_gene: TRBV19
CDR3nt: TGTGCCAGTAGTTTCCAAGCGGGAGAGGGGACAGATACGCAGTATTTT
CDR3aa: CASSFQAGEGTDTQYF

d_gene: TRBD1
abundance: few
j_gene: TRBJ1-3
v_gene: TRBV15
CDR3nt: TGTGCCACCAGCAGAGAGATTGGAGGGGGACAGCTAAACACCATATATTTT
CDR3aa: CATSREIGGGQLNTIYF

d_gene: -
abundance: few
j_gene: TRBJ2-7
v_gene: TRBV21-1
CDR3nt: TGTGCCAGCAGCGCCCATGCTGGACAGTGGGACTCCTACGAGCAGTACTTC
CDR3aa: CASSAHAGQWDSYEQYF

d_gene: -
abundance: -
j_gene: TRBJ2-3
v_gene: TRBV3-1/TRBV3-2
CDR3nt: TGTGCCAGCAGCCATTTGCGGGCAGATACGCAGTATTTT
CDR3aa: CASSHLRADTQYF

d_gene: TRBD2
abundance: -
j_gene: TRBJ2-5
v_gene: TRBV7-2
CDR3nt: TGTGCCAGCAGCCCGGGACTAGCGACGGAGACCCAGTACTTC
CDR3aa: CASSPGLATETQYF

d_gene: TRBD1
abundance: -
j_gene: TRBJ1-1
v_gene: TRBV6-1
CDR3nt: TGTGCCAGCACCGGACAGGGGTGGAACACTGAAGCTTTCTTT
CDR3aa: CASTGQGWNTEAFF

d_gene: -
abundance: -
j_gene: TRBJ1-2
v_gene: TRBV19
CDR3nt: TGTGCCAGTGGGGAGGCCTATGGCTACACCTTC
CDR3aa: CASGEAYGYTF

d_gene: TRBD2
abundance: -
j_gene: TRBJ2-1
v_gene: TRBV10-1
CDR3nt: TGCGCCAGCAGTGAGTCGGGGGGGACGAATGAGCAGTTCTTC
CDR3aa: CASSESGGTNEQFF

d_gene: -
abundance: -
j_gene: TRBJ1-4
v_gene: TRBV2
CDR3nt: TGTGCCAGCACCCGACCCGGGTTATCTAATGAAAAACTGTTTTTT
CDR3aa: CASTRPGLSNEKLFF

d_gene: -
abundance: -
j_gene: TRBJ2-3
v_gene: TRBV10-1
CDR3nt: TGCGCCAGCAGTGGGGGCGAGGGAGGAGATACGCAGTATTTT
CDR3aa: CASSGGEGGDTQYF

d_gene: -
abundance: -
j_gene: TRBJ2-1
v_gene: TRBV7-8
CDR3nt: TGTGCCAGCAGCTCTTTGGGGCATACAGGGAGCTCCTACAATGAGCAGTTCTTC
CDR3aa: CASSSLGHTGSSYNEQFF

d_gene: -
abundance: -
j_gene: TRBJ1-5
v_gene: TRBV19
CDR3nt: TGTGCCAGTAGTGCCCGGGAGTACAATCAGCCCCAGCATTTT
CDR3aa: CASSAREYNQPQHF

d_gene: TRBD2
abundance: -
j_gene: TRBJ2-1
v_gene: TRBV5-6
CDR3nt: TGTGCCAGCAGCTTGACTAGCGGGTACAATGAGCAGTTCTTC
CDR3aa: CASSLTSGYNEQFF

d_gene: -
abundance: -
j_gene: TRBJ2-1
v_gene: TRBV30
CDR3nt: TGTGCCTGGACGTCGAGGGCTGAGCAGTTCTTC
CDR3aa: CAWTSRAEQFF

d_gene: -
abundance: -
j_gene: TRBJ1-2
v_gene: TRBV5-6
CDR3nt: TGTGCCAGCAGCTTGAAAACAGAATTTTATGGCTACACCTTC
CDR3aa: CASSLKTEFYGYTF

d_gene: -
abundance: -
j_gene: TRBJ1-2
v_gene: TRBV6-5
CDR3nt: TGTGCCAGCAGTTACTCGAGAACAGGGTATGGCTACACCTTC
CDR3aa: CASSYSRTGYGYTF

d_gene: -
abundance: -
j_gene: TRBJ2-2
v_gene: TRBV4-1
CDR3nt: TGCGCCAGCAGCCAAGTAGCCGCCGGGGAGCTGTTTTTT
CDR3aa: CASSQVAAGELFF

d_gene: TRBD2
abundance: -
j_gene: TRBJ2-3
v_gene: TRBV19
CDR3nt: TGTGCCAGTAGTAAACAGGGCGGGACTAGGACAGATACGCAGTATTTT
CDR3aa: CASSKQGGTRTDTQYF

d_gene: -
abundance: few
j_gene: TRBJ1-2
v_gene: TRBV19
CDR3nt: TGTGCCAGTAGCCTCATGGGGGGGCAGGGAGGATATGGCTACACCTTC
CDR3aa: CASSLMGGQGGYGYTF

d_gene: -
abundance: -
j_gene: TRBJ2-1
v_gene: TRBV7-2
CDR3nt: TGTGCCAGCAGCTTACACCCGAGCTCCTACAATGAGCAGTTCTTC
CDR3aa: CASSLHPSSYNEQFF

d_gene: -
abundance: -
j_gene: TRBJ2-3
v_gene: TRBV4-2
CDR3nt: TGTGCCAGCAGCCCCGACAGGCTCACAGATACGCAGTATTTT
CDR3aa: CASSPDRLTDTQYF

d_gene: -
abundance: -
j_gene: TRBJ2-4
v_gene: TRBV3-1/TRBV3-2
CDR3nt: TGTGCCAGCAGCCAAGGCGGGAATGAGAACATTCAGTACTTC
CDR3aa: CASSQGGNENIQYF

d_gene: -
abundance: -
j_gene: TRBJ1-3
v_gene: TRBV27
CDR3nt: TGTGCCAGCAGAGAATGGACAGAACATCGTGGAAACACCATATATTTT
CDR3aa: CASREWTEHRGNTIYF

d_gene: -
abundance: -
j_gene: TRBJ2-1
v_gene: TRBV11-3
CDR3nt: TGTGCCAGCAGCTATCTTCTGGGCCTTGAGCAGTTCTTC
CDR3aa: CASSYLLGLEQFF

d_gene: -
abundance: -
j_gene: TRBJ2-3
v_gene: TRBV5-1
CDR3nt: TGCGCCAGCAGCTTCGGCAGGACTAGCACAGATACGCAGTATTTT
CDR3aa: CASSFGRTSTDTQYF

d_gene: -
abundance: -
j_gene: TRBJ2-7
v_gene: TRBV18
CDR3nt: TGTGCCAGCTCACCAAAGACGGACAGCTACGAGCAGTACTTC
CDR3aa: CASSPKTDSYEQYF

d_gene: -
abundance: -
j_gene: TRBJ1-6
v_gene: TRBV4-1
CDR3nt: TGCGCCAGCAGCCAAGATGGTGGAAGGAGCTCCTATAATTCACCCCTCCACTTT
CDR3aa: CASSQDGGRSSYNSPLHF

d_gene: TRBD2
abundance: once
j_gene: TRBJ2-6
v_gene: TRBV3-1/TRBV3-2
CDR3nt: TGTGCCAGCAGCCAACTGCTGGGCTGGCGGGGGGCTGGGGCCAACGTCCTGACTTTC
CDR3aa: CASSQLLGWRGAGANVLTF

d_gene: -
abundance: -
j_gene: TRBJ1-1
v_gene: TRBV5-1
CDR3nt: TGCGCCAGCAGCCCTTTCGCGGTCAGGGAGGACGATGAAGCTTTCTTT
CDR3aa: CASSPFAVREDDEAFF

d_gene: TRBD2
abundance: -
j_gene: TRBJ2-1
v_gene: TRBV7-3
CDR3nt: TGTGCCAGCAGCTTACGTCTAGCGGGAGTAAATGAGCAGTTCTTC
CDR3aa: CASSLRLAGVNEQFF

d_gene: -
abundance: -
j_gene: TRBJ2-5
v_gene: TRBV5-4
CDR3nt: TGTGCCAGCAGTCGGGACATTTCGGAGACCCAGTACTTC
CDR3aa: CASSRDISETQYF

d_gene: TRBD2
abundance: -
j_gene: TRBJ2-3
v_gene: TRBV5-8
CDR3nt: TGTGCCAGCAGCTCTTTTAGCGGGAGCACAGATACGCAGTATTTT
CDR3aa: CASSSFSGSTDTQYF

d_gene: -
abundance: few
j_gene: TRBJ1-1
v_gene: TRBV7-3
CDR3nt: TGTGCCAGCAGCTTAGGGTTAGCCACTGAAGCTTTCTTT
CDR3aa: CASSLGLATEAFF

d_gene: -
abundance: -
j_gene: TRBJ2-3
v_gene: TRBV5-1
CDR3nt: TGCGCCAGCAGCTGGAGCCGACAGAAAGATACGCAGTATTTT
CDR3aa: CASSWSRQKDTQYF

d_gene: TRBD1
abundance: -
j_gene: TRBJ1-1
v_gene: TRBV13
CDR3nt: TGTGCCAGCAGCGTAGCGGACAGGTCCATGAACACTGAAGCTTTCTTT
CDR3aa: CASSVADRSMNTEAFF

d_gene: TRBD1
abundance: few
j_gene: TRBJ1-1
v_gene: TRBV5-6
CDR3nt: TGTGCCAGCAGCTTGGGGGACAGACTAGGATTGAACACTGAAGCTTTCTTT
CDR3aa: CASSLGDRLGLNTEAFF